This TCR beta chain was sequenced during a study of blood T cell repertoires in COVID-19. Study in general: The United States, Italy and Spain supplied acute and convalescent COVID-19 samples.

Resolution of symptoms, clearance, or two negative PCRs was present in recovered Cohort 3 donors. After removal of 7 bases from V and 5 bases from J, the junction contained 10 bases not matched to a gene. Per germline, CDR1 SGHNT and CDR2 YENEEA. The length of the CDR3 is 14 residues. Using immunoSEQ multiplex PCR, the repertoire was profiled, and TCRdb retains in-frame clones only, with some absent. The sample records approximately 500,000 clones, roughly 90% being singletons. This chain joins TRBV11-3 and TRBJ2-5; the match to TRBD1 covers 7 bases. The receptor was derived from a woman in her forties who had recovered from COVID-19. The sample was PBMCs or T cells enriched from blood (not recorded which). In DNA, the CDR3 is TGTGCCAGCAATCCTAGGGGGCAGCCCGAGACCCAGTACTTC. The encoded protein is CASNPRGQPETQYF.